The sequence of this T cell receptor (beta chain) was determined in a study of CD8+ T cells in alopecia areata. This clone was picked up a small number of times. Looked up from germline, CDR1 is MNHEY and CDR2 is SMNVEV (reference sequence). There are 15 residues in the CDR3. V dropped 0 bases and J dropped 0 bases, with 8 bases sitting between them. Extracted RNA was reverse transcribed, and the resulting cDNA served as sequencing template. Libraries were prepared by immunoSEQ multiplex PCR; TCRdb keeps only in-frame clonotypes and omits some of them. The data show 120,000 or so clones, roughly 61% seen once.

The receptor comes from a human donor with alopecia areata. The chain combines TRBV27 with TRBJ1-1; D possibly corresponds to TRBD1 (5 bases). The sequencing here drew on CD4+ T cells sorted from blood, taken at week 0. The CDR3 loop is CASSLSGTMNTEAFF. CDR3 DNA: TGTGCCAGCAGTTTATCTGGGACCATGAACACTGAAGCTTTCTTT.